One sample yielded the 9 T cell receptor beta chains listed below, sequenced in a study of MAIT cells during Salmonella Paratyphi A infection. The time point here: healthy control second sampling, 21 days after first. The MAIT cell gate was Valpha7.2+ CD161+ T cells, sorted by flow cytometry. TCRdb re-called the 5' RACE reads through MiXCR, storing one row per CDR3 protein. The sample lists some 660 distinct CDR3 sequences; 40% to 50% were seen once. The sequenced sample consisted of MAIT cells from blood. Receptors were obtained from an adult in good health.

The chain is built from TRBV6-4 and TRBJ2-1, with 9 bases lining up with TRBD2. CDR1 and CDR2 from the germline V gene are MRHNA and SNTAGT. J was trimmed by 7 bases and V by 2 bases; bases with no gene match: 6. CDR3 size: 15 residues. In DNA, the CDR3 is TGTGCCAGCAGTGACGGGGCTAGCGGGGCAAATGAGCAGTTCTTC. Amino acids: CASSDGASGANEQFF.

This clonotype has more than one count but fewer than ten. The chain joins TRBV20-1 to TRBJ1-5; a possible D gene is TRBD1 (6 bases). Germline CDR1 and CDR2: DFQATT and SNEGSKA (reference sequence). The CDR3 consists of 14 residues. The CDR3 is CRERGGRENQPQHF. As DNA, the CDR3 is TGCAGGGAGAGAGGGGGGAGGGAAAATCAGCCCCAGCATTTT.

The chain recombines TRBV20-1 with TRBJ2-3; D might be TRBD2 (6 bases). The CDR3 has 15 amino acids. Germline values: CDR1 DFQATT, CDR2 SNEGSKA (reference sequence). Trimming took off 6 bases at V and 0 bases at J, with 16 bases between the two ends. The CDR3 region is CSASSARESTDTQYF. The CDR3 DNA follows: TGCAGTGCCAGCAGTGCCCGGGAGAGCACAGATACGCAGTATTTT.

Concerning this clonotype itself: It is likely a read error, because the conserved phenylalanine at the end of the CDR3 is missing. It is unclear where the CDR3 begins or ends on the DNA, so no DNA is shown, and the CDR3 is as TCRdb lists it. The rearrangement uses TRBV20-1 and TRBJ2-1. Ends included, the CDR3 has 15 residues. Germline V CDR1 and CDR2: DFQATT, SNEGSKA (reference sequence). The CDR3 loop reads CSAEILPSAYNEQVG.

The gene calls are TRBV15 and TRBJ2-3, with D tentatively TRBD2 (6 bases). Germline CDR1 is LNHNV and CDR2 is YYDKDF (reference sequence). The V gene lost 11 bases and the J gene lost 0 bases, with 6 bases spanning the gap. This CDR3 spans 11 amino acids. CDR3 in amino acids: CARESTDTQYF. The CDR3 nucleotides are TGTGCCCGGGAGAGCACAGATACGCAGTATTTT.

The chain has TRBV20-1 and TRBJ2-7; no clear D. The CDR3 is made up of 14 amino acids. Trimming shortened V by 7 bases and J by 9 bases, and 25 bases separated the two germline ends. The germline V gene has CDR1 DFQATT and CDR2 SNEGSKA (reference sequence). CDR3 nucleotides: TGCAGTGGTATCAACGCAGAGTACTCTTGGGGGCAGTACTTC. It yields the protein CSGINAEYSWGQYF.

The V gene is TRBV15, the J gene TRBJ2-3, with TRBD2 matching over 11 bases. Germline CDR1 reads LNHNV; CDR2 reads YYDKDF (reference sequence). This CDR3 comprises 14 residues. J was trimmed by 4 bases and V by 4 bases; bases with no gene match: 1. CDR3 DNA sequence: TGTGCCACCAGCAATAGCGGGGGGGCAGATACGCAGTATTTT. Its protein is CATSNSGGADTQYF.

This clonotype was counted between two and nine times. The chain is built from TRBV15 and TRBJ2-3; 10 bases are a match to TRBD2. Germline V gene sequence: CDR1 LNHNV, CDR2 YYDKDF (reference sequence). V was pared by 4 bases and J by 6 bases, with 4 bases of the junction left unmatched. This CDR3 has 14 residues. CDR3 protein: CATSNSGGKDTQYF. In nucleotides, the CDR3 is TGTGCCACCAGCAATAGCGGGGGGAAGGATACGCAGTATTTT.

The CDR3 here is CSDTNTGELFF. The DNA of the CDR3 is TGCAGTGACACGAACACCGGGGAGCTGTTTTTT. The V gene is TRBV20-1, the J gene TRBJ2-2; D is ambiguous. Germline loops: CDR1 DFQATT, CDR2 SNEGSKA (reference sequence). Between the trimmed V and J ends, which lost 7 bases and 0 bases, there was a span of 3 bases. There are 11 residues in the CDR3.